This TCR beta chain was recovered during a study of blood T cell repertoires in COVID-19. Study details: Spain, Italy and the United States supplied samples that represented acute and convalescent COVID-19.

The data were produced by immunoSEQ multiplex PCR, yet TCRdb's version contains in-frame clones alone and is incomplete. The sample lists hundreds of thousands of clones, about 89% occurring once. With 8 bases removed from V and 3 bases from J, the gap between germline ends came to 13 bases. This CDR3 has 12 residues. Germline V gives CDR1 SQVTM, CDR2 ANQGSEA. This chain connects TRBV29-1 to TRBJ1-2, with D uncertain. Sequenced input: peripheral blood. The receptor was derived from a man aged 35-49 years with acute or convalescent COVID-19. The CDR3 bases are TGCAGCACCGAGGTCGGGTACTATGGCTACACCTTC. Amino acids: CSTEVGYYGYTF.